This T cell receptor beta chain stems from a study of OX40 agonist ivuxolimab in advanced cancers. The germline V and J ends were trimmed by 5 bases and 8 bases, with 13 bases remaining between them. CDR1 is MNHEY, CDR2 SMNVEV, per germline (reference sequence). The CDR3 is 13 amino acids. Method: immunoSEQ multiplex PCR; TCRdb's copy keeps in-frame clones and lacks some. The data show 45,000 to 50,000 clones, around 90% seen once. Study findings and constraints: Dosing at 0.1 to 3.0 mg/kg was accompanied by clonal expansion of CD4+ and CD8+ blood T cells by week 6.

In the case of this clone: Its matching antigen is unknown.

The source of this sequence is an adult with an advanced solid tumor such as melanoma, head and neck, liver or kidney cancer. The J gene is TRBJ2-1, the V gene TRBV27; D unclear. Sequencing was performed on CD4+ or CD8+ T cells sorted from blood, taken in a trial of the OX40 agonist ivuxolimab. This chain's CDR3 is CASSKTRRDEQFF. CDR3 nucleotides: TGTGCCAGCAGTAAAACTCGACGGGATGAGCAGTTCTTC.